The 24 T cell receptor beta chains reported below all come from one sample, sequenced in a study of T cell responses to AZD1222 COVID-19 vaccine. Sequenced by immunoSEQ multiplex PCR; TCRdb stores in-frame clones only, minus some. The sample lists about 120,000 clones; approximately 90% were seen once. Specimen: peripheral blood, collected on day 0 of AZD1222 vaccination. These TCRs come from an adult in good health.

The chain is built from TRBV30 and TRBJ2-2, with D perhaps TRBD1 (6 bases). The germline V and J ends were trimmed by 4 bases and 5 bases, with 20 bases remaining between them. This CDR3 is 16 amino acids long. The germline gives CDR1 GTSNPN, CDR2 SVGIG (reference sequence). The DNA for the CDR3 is TGTGCCTGGATCCACAGAGGGGGTCGGAGAACCGGGGAGCTGTTTTTT. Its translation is CAWIHRGGRRTGELFF.

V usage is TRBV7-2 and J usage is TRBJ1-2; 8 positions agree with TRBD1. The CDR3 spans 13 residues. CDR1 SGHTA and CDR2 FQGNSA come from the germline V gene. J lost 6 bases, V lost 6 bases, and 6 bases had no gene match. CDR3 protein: CASSQQGVHGYTF. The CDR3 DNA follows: TGTGCCAGCAGTCAACAGGGGGTCCATGGCTACACCTTC.

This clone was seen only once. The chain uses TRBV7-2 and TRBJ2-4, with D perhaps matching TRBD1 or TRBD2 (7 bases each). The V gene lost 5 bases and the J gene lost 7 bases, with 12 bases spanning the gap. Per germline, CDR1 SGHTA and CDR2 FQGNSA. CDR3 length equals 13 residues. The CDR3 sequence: CASSRQGGNIQYF. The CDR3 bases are TGTGCCAGCAGCCGACAGGGAGGGAACATTCAGTACTTC.

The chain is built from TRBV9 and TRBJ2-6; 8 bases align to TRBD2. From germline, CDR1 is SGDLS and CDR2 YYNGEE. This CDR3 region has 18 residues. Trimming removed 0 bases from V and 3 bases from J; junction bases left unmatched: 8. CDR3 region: CASSVGSGIIIGANVLTF. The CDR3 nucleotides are TGTGCCAGCAGCGTAGGTAGCGGGATCATTATTGGGGCCAACGTCCTGACTTTC.

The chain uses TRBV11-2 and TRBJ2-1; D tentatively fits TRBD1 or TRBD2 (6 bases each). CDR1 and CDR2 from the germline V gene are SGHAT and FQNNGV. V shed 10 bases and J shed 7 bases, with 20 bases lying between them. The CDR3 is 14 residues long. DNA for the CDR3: TGTGCCACCCTGGGGGGCGGGGTGTATAATGAGCAGTTCTTC. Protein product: CATLGGGVYNEQFF.

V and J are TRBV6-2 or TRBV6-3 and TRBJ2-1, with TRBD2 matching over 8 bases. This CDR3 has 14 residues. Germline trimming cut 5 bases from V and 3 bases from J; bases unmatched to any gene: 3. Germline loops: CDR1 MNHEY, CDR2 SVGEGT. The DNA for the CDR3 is TGTGCCAGCAGTCACGGGACTAGCTACAATGAGCAGTTCTTC. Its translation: CASSHGTSYNEQFF.

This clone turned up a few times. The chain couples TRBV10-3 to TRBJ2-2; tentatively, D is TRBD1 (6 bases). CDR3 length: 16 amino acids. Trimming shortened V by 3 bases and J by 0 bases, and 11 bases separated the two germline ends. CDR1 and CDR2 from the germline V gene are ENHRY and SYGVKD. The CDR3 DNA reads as TGTGCCATCAGTGACCCGGGACACACGAACACCGGGGAGCTGTTTTTT. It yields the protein CAISDPGHTNTGELFF.

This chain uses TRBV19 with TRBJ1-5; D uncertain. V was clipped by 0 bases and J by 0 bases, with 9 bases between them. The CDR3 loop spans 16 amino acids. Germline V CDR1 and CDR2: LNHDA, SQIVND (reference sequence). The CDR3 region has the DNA TGTGCCAGTAGTATAGAAAGAGCCTATAGCAATCAGCCCCAGCATTTT. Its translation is CASSIERAYSNQPQHF.

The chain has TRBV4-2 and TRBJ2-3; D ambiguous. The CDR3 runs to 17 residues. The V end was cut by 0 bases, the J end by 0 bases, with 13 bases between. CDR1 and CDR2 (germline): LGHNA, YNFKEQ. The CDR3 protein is CASSQDQIGVSTDTQYF. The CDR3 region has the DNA TGTGCCAGCAGCCAAGATCAGATCGGAGTTAGCACAGATACGCAGTATTTT.

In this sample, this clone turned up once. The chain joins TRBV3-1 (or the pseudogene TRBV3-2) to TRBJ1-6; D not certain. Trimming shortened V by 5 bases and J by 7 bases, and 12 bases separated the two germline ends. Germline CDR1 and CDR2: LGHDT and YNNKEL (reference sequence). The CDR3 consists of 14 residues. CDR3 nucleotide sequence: TGTGCCAGCAGCTCTCATAGGGAAAATTCACCCCTCCACTTT. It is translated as CASSSHRENSPLHF.

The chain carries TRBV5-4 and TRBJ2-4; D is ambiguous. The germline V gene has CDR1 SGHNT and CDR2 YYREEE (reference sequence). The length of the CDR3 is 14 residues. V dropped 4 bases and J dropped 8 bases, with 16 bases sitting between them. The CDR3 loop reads CASSPRGPRDIQYF. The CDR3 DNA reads TGTGCCAGCAGCCCACGTGGCCCCCGTGACATTCAGTACTTC.

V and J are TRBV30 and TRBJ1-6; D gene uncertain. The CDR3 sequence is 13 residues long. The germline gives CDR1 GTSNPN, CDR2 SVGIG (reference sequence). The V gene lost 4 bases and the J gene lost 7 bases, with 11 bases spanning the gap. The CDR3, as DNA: TGTGCCTGGACATTATTCCCCAATTCACCCCTCCACTTT. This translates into CAWTLFPNSPLHF.

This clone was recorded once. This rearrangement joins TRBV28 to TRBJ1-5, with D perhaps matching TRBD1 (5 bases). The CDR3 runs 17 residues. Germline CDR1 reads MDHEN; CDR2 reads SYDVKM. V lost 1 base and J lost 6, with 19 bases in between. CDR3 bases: TGTGCCAGCAGTTTATTGGAACAGGCCAGATGGGGTCAGCCCCAGCATTTT. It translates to CASSLLEQARWGQPQHF.

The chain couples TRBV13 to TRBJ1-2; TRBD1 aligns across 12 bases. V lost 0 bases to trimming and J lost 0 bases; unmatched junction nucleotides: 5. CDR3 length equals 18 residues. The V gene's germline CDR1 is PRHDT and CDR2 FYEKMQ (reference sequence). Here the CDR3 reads CASSLGGDRGPPNYGYTF. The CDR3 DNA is TGTGCCAGCAGCTTAGGTGGGGACAGGGGGCCCCCTAACTATGGCTACACCTTC.

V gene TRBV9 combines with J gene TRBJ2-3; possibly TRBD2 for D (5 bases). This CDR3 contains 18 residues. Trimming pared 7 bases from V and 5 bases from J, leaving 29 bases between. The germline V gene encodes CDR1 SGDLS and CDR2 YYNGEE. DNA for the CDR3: TGTGCCAGCTCACCCCTTCAGAAGGGAGTGGGTCTTCGAGATACGCAGTATTTT. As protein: CASSPLQKGVGLRDTQYF.

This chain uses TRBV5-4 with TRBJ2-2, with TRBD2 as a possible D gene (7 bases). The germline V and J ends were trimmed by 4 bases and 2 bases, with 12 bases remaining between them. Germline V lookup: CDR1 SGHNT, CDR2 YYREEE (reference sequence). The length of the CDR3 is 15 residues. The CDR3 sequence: CASSPRGGNTGELFF. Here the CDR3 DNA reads TGTGCCAGCAGCCCAAGGGGGGGTAACACCGGGGAGCTGTTTTTT.

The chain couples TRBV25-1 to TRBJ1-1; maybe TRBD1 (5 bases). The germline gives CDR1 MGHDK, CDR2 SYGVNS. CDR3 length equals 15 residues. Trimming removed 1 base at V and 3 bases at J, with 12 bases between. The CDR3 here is CASSESSWGDTEAFF. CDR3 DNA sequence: TGTGCCAGCAGTGAATCCTCCTGGGGGGACACTGAAGCTTTCTTT.

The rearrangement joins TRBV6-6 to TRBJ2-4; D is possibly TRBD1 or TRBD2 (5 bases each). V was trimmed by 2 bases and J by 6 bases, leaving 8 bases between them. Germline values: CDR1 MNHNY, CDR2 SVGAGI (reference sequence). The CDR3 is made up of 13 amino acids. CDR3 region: CASSYGTGNIQYF. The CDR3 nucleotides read TGTGCCAGCAGTTACGGGACCGGAAACATTCAGTACTTC.

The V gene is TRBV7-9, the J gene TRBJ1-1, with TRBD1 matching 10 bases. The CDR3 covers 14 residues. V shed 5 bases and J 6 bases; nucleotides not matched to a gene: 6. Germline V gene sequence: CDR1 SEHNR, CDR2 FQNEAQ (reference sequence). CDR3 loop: CASSPPGTGAEAFF. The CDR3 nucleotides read TGTGCCAGCAGCCCCCCCGGGACAGGGGCTGAAGCTTTCTTT.

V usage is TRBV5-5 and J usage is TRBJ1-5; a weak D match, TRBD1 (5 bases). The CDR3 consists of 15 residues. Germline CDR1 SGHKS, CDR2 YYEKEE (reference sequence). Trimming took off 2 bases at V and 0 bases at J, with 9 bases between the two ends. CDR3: CASSLQVDSNQPQHF. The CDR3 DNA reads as TGTGCCAGCAGCTTACAGGTTGATAGCAATCAGCCCCAGCATTTT.

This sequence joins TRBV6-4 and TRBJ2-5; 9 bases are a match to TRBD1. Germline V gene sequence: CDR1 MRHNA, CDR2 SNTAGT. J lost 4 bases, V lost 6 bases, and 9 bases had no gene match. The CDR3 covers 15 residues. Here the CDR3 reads CASRPTGGRGETQYF. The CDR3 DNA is TGTGCCAGCAGACCAACAGGGGGCAGGGGAGAGACCCAGTACTTC.

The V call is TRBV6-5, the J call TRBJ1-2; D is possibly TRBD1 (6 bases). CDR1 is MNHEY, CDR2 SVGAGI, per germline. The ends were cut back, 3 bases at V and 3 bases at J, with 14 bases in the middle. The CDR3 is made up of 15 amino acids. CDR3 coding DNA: TGTGCCAGCAGTTATCTGGGGGCGACTGACTATGGCTACACCTTC. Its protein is CASSYLGATDYGYTF.

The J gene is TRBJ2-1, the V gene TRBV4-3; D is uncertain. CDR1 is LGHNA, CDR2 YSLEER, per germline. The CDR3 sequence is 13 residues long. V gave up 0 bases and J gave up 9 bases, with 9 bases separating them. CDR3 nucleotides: TGCGCCAGCAGCCAAGAGGCATGGGGTGAGCAGTTCTTC. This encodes CASSQEAWGEQFF.

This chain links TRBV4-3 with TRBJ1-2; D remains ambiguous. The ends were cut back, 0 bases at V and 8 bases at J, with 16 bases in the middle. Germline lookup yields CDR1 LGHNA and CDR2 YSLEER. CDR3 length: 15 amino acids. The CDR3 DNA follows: TGCGCCAGCAGCCAAGATATGGGTTTAGGTGAGGGCTACACCTTC. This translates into CASSQDMGLGEGYTF.